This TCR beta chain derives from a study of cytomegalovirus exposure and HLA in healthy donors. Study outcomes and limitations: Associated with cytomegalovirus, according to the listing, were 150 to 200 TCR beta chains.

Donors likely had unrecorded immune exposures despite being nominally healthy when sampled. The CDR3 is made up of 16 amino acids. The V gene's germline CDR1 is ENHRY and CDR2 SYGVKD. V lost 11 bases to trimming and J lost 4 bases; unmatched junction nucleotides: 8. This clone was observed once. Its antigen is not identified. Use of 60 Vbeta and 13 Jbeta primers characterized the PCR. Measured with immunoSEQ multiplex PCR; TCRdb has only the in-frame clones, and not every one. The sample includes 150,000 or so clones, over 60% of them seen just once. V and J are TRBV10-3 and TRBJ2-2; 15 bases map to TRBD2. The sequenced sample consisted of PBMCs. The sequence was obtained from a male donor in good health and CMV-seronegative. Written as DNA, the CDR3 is TGTGCCTTGCTACGGACTAGCGGGGGGGTCACCGGGGAGCTGTTTTTT. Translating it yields CALLRTSGGVTGELFF.